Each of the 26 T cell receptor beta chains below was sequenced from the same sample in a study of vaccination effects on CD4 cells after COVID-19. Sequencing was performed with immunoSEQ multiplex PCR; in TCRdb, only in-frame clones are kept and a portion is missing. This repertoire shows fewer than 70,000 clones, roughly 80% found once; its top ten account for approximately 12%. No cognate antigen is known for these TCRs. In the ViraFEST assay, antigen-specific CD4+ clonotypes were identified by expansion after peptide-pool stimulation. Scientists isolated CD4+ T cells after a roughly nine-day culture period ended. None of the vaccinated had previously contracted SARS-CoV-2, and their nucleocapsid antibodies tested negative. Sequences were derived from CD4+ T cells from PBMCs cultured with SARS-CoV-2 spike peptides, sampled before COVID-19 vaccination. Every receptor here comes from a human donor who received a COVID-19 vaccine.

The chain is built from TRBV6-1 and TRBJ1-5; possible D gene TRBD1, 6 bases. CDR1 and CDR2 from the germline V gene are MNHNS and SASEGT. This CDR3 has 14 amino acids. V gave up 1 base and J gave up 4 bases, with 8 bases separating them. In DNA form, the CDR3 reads TGTGCCAGCAGTGAAGGGACAGCTAATCAGCCCCAGCATTTT. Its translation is CASSEGTANQPQHF.

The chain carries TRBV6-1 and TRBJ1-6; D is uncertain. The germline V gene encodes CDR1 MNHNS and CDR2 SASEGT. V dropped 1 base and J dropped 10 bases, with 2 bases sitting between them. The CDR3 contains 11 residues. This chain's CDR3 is CASSEVSPLHF. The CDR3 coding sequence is TGTGCCAGCAGTGAAGTATCACCCCTCCACTTT.

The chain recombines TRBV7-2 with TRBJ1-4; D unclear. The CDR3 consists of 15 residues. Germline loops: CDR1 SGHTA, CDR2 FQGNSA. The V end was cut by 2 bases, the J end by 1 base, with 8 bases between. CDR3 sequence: CASSLKAKTNEKLFF. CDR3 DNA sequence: TGTGCCAGCAGCTTAAAAGCAAAAACTAATGAAAAACTGTTTTTT.

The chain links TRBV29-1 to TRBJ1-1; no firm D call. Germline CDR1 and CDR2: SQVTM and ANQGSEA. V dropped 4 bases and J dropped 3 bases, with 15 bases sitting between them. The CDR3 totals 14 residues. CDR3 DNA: TGCAGCGTTGTACTGGAAGGAGGGTACACTGAAGCTTTCTTT. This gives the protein CSVVLEGGYTEAFF. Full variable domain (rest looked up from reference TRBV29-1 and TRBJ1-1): SAVISQKPSRDICQRGTSLTIQCQVDSQVTMMFWYRQQPGQSLTLIATANQGSEATYESGFVIDKFPISRPNLTFSTLTVSNMSPEDSSIYLCSVVLEGGYTEAFFGQGTRLTVV.

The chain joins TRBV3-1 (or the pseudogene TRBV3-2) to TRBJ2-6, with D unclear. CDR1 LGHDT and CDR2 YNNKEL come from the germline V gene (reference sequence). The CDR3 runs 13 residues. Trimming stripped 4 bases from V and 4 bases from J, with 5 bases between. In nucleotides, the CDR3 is TGTGCCAGCAGCCGTCAGGGGGCCAACGTCCTGACTTTC. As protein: CASSRQGANVLTF.

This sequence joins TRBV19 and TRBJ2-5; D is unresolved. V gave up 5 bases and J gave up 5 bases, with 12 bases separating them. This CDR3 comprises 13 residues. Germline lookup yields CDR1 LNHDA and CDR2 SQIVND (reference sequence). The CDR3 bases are TGTGCCAGTAGTTGGTACGTCTACGAGACCCAGTACTTC. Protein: CASSWYVYETQYF. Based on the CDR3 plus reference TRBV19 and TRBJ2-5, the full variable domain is DGGITQSPKYLFRKEGQNVTLSCEQNLNHDAMYWYRQDPGQGLRLIYYSQIVNDFQKGDIAEGYSVSREKKESFPLTVTSAQKNPTAFYLCASSWYVYETQYFGPGTRLLVL.

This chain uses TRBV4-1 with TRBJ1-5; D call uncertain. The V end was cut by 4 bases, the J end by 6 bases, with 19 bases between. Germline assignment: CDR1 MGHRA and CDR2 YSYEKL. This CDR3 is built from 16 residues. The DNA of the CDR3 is TGCGCCAGCAGCCCTAATAGACACCGTTTAGGTCAGCCCCAGCATTTT. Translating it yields CASSPNRHRLGQPQHF.

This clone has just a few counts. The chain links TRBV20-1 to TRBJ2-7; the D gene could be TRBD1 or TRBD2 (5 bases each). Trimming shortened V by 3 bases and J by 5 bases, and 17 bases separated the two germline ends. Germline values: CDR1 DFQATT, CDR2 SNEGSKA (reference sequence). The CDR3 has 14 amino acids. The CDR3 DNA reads TGCAGTGCTAGTTGGGGGAAGACTGGACACGAGCAGTACGTC. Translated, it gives CSASWGKTGHEQYV.

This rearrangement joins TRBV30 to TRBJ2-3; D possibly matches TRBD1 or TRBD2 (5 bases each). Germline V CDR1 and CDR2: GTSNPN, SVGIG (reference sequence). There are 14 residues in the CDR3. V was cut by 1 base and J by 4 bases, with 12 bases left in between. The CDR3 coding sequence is TGTGCCTGGAGTGACGGATCGGGGCCAGATACGCAGTATTTT. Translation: CAWSDGSGPDTQYF.

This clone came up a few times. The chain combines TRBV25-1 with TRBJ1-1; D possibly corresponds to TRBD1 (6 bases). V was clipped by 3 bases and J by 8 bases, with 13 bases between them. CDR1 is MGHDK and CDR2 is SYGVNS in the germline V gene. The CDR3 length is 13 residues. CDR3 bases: TGTGCCAGCAGTGAGGGGGCTATTGTGGAAGCTTTCTTT. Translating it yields CASSEGAIVEAFF.

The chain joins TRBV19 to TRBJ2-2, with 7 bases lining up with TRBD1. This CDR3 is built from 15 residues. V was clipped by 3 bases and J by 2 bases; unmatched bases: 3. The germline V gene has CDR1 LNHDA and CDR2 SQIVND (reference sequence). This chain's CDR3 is CASSMGTVNTGELFF. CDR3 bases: TGTGCCAGTAGTATGGGGACAGTTAACACCGGGGAGCTGTTTTTT.

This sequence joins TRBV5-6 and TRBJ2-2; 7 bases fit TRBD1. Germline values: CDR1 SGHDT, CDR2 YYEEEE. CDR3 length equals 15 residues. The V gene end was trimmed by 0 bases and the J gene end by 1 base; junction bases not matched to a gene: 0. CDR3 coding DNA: TGTGCCAGCAGCTTGGGACAGGGGAACACCGGGGAGCTGTTTTTT. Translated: CASSLGQGNTGELFF.

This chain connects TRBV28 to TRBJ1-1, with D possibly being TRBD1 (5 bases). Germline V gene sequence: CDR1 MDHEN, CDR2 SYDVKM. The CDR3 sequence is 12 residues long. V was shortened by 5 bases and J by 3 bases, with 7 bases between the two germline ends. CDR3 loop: CASSVGDTEAFF. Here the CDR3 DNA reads TGTGCCAGCAGTGTGGGGGACACTGAAGCTTTCTTT.

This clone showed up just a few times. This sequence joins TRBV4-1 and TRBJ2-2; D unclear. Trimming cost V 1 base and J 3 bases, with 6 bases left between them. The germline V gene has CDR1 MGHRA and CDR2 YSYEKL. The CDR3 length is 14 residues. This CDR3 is CASSQVDYTGELFF. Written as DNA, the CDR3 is TGCGCCAGCAGCCAAGTTGATTACACCGGGGAGCTGTTTTTT.

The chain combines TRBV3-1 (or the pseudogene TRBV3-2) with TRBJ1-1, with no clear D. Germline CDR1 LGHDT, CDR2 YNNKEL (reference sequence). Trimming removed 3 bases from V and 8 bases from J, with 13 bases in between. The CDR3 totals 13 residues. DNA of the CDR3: TGTGCCAGCAGCCAGGATAGGGTCAGGGAAGCTTTCTTT. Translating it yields CASSQDRVREAFF.

CDR3 DNA: TGTGCCAGCAGTTCGACAGGGAATAATCAGCCCCAGCATTTT. Its translation is CASSSTGNNQPQHF. The chain employs TRBV6-4 and TRBJ1-5, with 7 nucleotides matching TRBD1. Per the germline V gene, CDR1 is MRHNA and CDR2 is SNTAGT. Unmatched junction bases numbered 5, after V lost 5 bases and J lost 4 bases. The CDR3 length is 14 residues.

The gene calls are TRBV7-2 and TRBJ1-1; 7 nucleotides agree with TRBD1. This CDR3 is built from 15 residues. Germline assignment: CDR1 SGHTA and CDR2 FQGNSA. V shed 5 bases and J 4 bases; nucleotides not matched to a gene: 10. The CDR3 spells CASSATTGRSTEAFF. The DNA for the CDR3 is TGTGCCAGCAGCGCCACGACAGGGAGATCCACTGAAGCTTTCTTT.

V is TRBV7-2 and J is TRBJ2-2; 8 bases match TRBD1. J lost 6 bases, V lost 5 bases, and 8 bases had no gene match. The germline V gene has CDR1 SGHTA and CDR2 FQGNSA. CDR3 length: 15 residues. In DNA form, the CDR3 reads TGTGCCAGCAGCCCTCGGACAGGGCGGGCCGGGGAGCTGTTTTTT. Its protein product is CASSPRTGRAGELFF.

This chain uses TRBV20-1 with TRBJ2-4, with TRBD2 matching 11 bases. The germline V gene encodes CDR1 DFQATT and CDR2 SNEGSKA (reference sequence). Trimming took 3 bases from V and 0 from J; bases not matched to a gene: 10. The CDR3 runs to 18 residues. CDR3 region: CSASSGTSGYLAKNIQYF. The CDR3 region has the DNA TGCAGTGCTAGTAGCGGGACTAGCGGCTATCTAGCCAAAAACATTCAGTACTTC.

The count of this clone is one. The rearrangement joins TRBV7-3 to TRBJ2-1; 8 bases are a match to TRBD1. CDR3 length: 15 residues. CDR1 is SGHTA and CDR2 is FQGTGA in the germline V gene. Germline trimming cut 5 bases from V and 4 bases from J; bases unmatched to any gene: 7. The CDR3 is CASSKGQVAYNEQFF. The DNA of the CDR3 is TGTGCCAGCAGCAAGGGACAGGTGGCGTACAATGAGCAGTTCTTC.

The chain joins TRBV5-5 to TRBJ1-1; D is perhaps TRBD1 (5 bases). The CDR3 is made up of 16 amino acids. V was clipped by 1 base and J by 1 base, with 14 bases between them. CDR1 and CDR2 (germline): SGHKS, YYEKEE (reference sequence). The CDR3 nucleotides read TGTGCCAGCAGCTTGTCATCTGGGGCGGGGAACACTGAAGCTTTCTTT. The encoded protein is CASSLSSGAGNTEAFF.

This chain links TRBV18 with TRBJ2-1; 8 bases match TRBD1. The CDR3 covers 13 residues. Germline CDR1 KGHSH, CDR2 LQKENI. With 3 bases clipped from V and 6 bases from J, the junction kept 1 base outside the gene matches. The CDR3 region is CASSPGTGNEQFF. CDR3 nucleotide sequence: TGTGCCAGCTCACCCGGGACAGGCAATGAGCAGTTCTTC.

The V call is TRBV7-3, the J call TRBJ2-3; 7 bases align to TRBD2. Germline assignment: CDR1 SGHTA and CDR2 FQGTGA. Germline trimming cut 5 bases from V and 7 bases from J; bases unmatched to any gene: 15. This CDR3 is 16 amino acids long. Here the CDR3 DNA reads TGTGCCAGCAGCCAAGGAAGCGGGACGTTCACCAATACGCAGTATTTT. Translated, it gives CASSQGSGTFTNTQYF.

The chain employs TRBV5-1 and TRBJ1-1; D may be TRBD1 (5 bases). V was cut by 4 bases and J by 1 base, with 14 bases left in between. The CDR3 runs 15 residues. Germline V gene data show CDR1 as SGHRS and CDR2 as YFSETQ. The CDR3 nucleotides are TGCGCCAGCAGCCCGGAGGGACTAGCGAACACTGAAGCTTTCTTT. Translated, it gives CASSPEGLANTEAFF.

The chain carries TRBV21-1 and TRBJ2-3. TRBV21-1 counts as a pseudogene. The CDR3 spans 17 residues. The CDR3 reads CASSKAEFGGSTDTQYF. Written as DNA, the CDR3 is TGTGCCAGCAGCAAAGCAGAATTTGGGGGAAGCACAGATACGCAGTATTTT.

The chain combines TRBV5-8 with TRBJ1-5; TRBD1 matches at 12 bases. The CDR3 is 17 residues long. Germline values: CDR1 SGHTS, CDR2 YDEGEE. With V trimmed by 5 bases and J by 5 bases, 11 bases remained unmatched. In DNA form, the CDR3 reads TGTGCCAGCAGTCCGGGACAGGGGGCGGGGGGCCATCAGCCCCAGCATTTT. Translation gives CASSPGQGAGGHQPQHF.